A selection of T cell receptor beta chains follows, all from one sample in a study of vaccination effects on CD4 cells after COVID-19. The method was immunoSEQ multiplex PCR; TCRdb's version includes in-frame clones alone and lacks a portion of them. Of 40,000 to 45,000 clones in the sample, approximately 82% were seen once. For these TCRs, the target antigens are not known. Sequenced here: CD4+ T cells from PBMCs cultured without peptide, sampled after COVID-19 vaccination. All receptors derive from a human donor who had a prior SARS-CoV-2 infection. Both conserved end residues are part of each CDR3. The D gene is left open where the match is weak.

TRBV5-1	.	TRBJ2-7	TGCGCCAGCAGCTTGGTTCAGACCCTCTCCTACGAGCAGTACTTC	CASSLVQTLSYEQYF
TRBV6-5	TRBD1	TRBJ1-5	TGTGCCAGCGGGAAACAGGGGAATCAGCCCCAGCATTTT	CASGKQGNQPQHF
TRBV9	.	TRBJ1-1	TGTGCCAGCAGCGTAGAGGCGGACACTGAAGCTTTCTTT	CASSVEADTEAFF
TRBV18	.	TRBJ2-1	TGTGCCAGCTCAGAAAGCGAGAGCTCCTACAATGAGCAGTTCTTC	CASSESESSYNEQFF
TRBV19	.	TRBJ2-1	TGTGCCAGTAACCTCACGCCGGCGAGTGAGCAGTTCTTC	CASNLTPASEQFF
TRBV19	.	TRBJ2-2	TGTGCCAGTAGGCAAGAAGGGGTGTTCGGGGAGCTGTTTTTT	CASRQEGVFGELFF
TRBV7-2	TRBD2	TRBJ2-1	TGTGCCAGCAGGTCCGGGACTAGCGGGAGGGAAAACTACAATGAGCAGTTCTTC	CASRSGTSGRENYNEQFF
TRBV7-9	.	TRBJ1-4	TGTGCCAGCAGCTGGGGACATCCAACTAATGAAAAACTGTTTTTT	CASSWGHPTNEKLFF
TRBV7-9	TRBD2	TRBJ2-1	TGTGCCAGCAGCTTCGGGGGGGGTGAGCAGTTCTTC	CASSFGGGEQFF
TRBV7-8	.	TRBJ2-7	TGTGCCAGCAGCTTAGGAGTGCGCCGCGGCTCCTACGAGCAGTACTTC	CASSLGVRRGSYEQYF